One sample yielded the 18 T cell receptor beta chains listed below, sequenced in a study of OX40 agonist ivuxolimab in advanced cancers. Here immunoSEQ multiplex PCR was the method, and the copy in TCRdb shows in-frame clones only, minus some. The sample consists of about 64,000 clones, around 93% of them appearing once. The sample was CD4+ or CD8+ T cells sorted from blood, taken in a trial of the OX40 agonist ivuxolimab. The receptors derive from an adult with an advanced solid tumor such as melanoma, head and neck, liver or kidney cancer.

The chain is built from TRBV5-1 and TRBJ1-4; TRBD1 aligns across 8 bases. V lost 0 bases and J lost 7; bases outside the gene matches: 14. The CDR3 sequence is 18 residues long. From germline, CDR1 is SGHRS and CDR2 YFSETQ. The CDR3 coding sequence is TGCGCCAGCAGCTTGGCTACCTCCCTTACAGGGGGAGGTGAAAAACTGTTTTTT. Amino acids: CASSLATSLTGGGEKLFF.

Only one count was recorded for this clone. This chain connects TRBV5-1 to TRBJ1-1; 7 bases agree with TRBD1. This CDR3 is 15 amino acids long. J gave up 0 bases and V 4 bases, and 6 bases lay outside the gene matches. Per the germline V gene, CDR1 is SGHRS and CDR2 is YFSETQ. The DNA for the CDR3 is TGCGCCAGCAGCGCGGGACAGACGATGAACACTGAAGCTTTCTTT. It yields the protein CASSAGQTMNTEAFF.

This chain connects TRBV18 to TRBJ2-3; weak D call: TRBD2 (6 bases). CDR1 and CDR2 (germline): KGHSH, LQKENI. V was clipped by 0 bases and J by 0 bases, with 22 bases between them. The length of the CDR3 is 20 residues. The CDR3 reads CASSPPGFSGKRPSTDTQYF. The DNA of the CDR3 is TGTGCCAGCTCACCACCGGGCTTTAGCGGTAAACGACCTAGCACAGATACGCAGTATTTT.

This chain uses TRBV6-4 with TRBJ2-2, with a possible D match to TRBD1 (6 bases). V lost 3 bases, J lost 3 bases, and 8 bases lay in between. Per the germline V gene, CDR1 is MRHNA and CDR2 is SNTAGT. The CDR3 is 14 amino acids. CDR3 in DNA: TGTGCCAGCAGTGAACAGGGCCACACCGGGGAGCTGTTTTTT. It specifies CASSEQGHTGELFF.

The chain is built from TRBV18 and TRBJ1-3; perhaps TRBD1 as D (5 bases). V shed 3 bases and J shed 0 bases, with 12 bases lying between them. The CDR3 totals 16 residues. Germline V lookup: CDR1 KGHSH, CDR2 LQKENI. The CDR3 DNA reads TGTGCCAGCTCACCCGTTAGACAGTCCTCTGGAAACACCATATATTTT. Translated: CASSPVRQSSGNTIYF.

The rearrangement uses TRBV18 and TRBJ2-7; 8 bases are a match to TRBD2. Unmatched junction bases numbered 2, after V lost 4 bases and J lost 3 bases. The CDR3 has 13 amino acids. Germline CDR1 reads KGHSH; CDR2 reads LQKENI. CDR3 nucleotide sequence: TGTGCCAGCTCACTAGCGGGGAACTACGAGCAGTACTTC. Protein product: CASSLAGNYEQYF.

This chain joins TRBV4-3 and TRBJ2-1; D perhaps matches TRBD1 (5 bases). In germline, CDR1 is LGHNA, CDR2 YSLEER. The CDR3 runs 14 residues. V was shortened by 2 bases and J by 6 bases, with 11 bases between the two germline ends. As DNA, the CDR3 is TGCGCCAGCAGCCAAACAGGAGTTTCCAATGAGCAGTTCTTC. Translated: CASSQTGVSNEQFF.

This chain joins TRBV5-1 and TRBJ2-3, with D possibly TRBD2 on 5 matching bases. The CDR3 has 17 residues. The germline CDR1 and CDR2 sequences are SGHRS and YFSETQ. The V end was cut by 0 bases, the J end by 1 base, with 15 bases between. CDR3 amino acids: CASSLVPAGSGTDTQYF. CDR3 in DNA: TGCGCCAGCAGCTTGGTTCCTGCGGGTTCAGGCACAGATACGCAGTATTTT.

The V and J genes are TRBV2 and TRBJ2-2; TRBD1 agrees at 9 bases. The CDR3 has 14 amino acids. The germline gives CDR1 SNHLY, CDR2 FYNNEI. J gave up 3 bases and V 6 bases, and 2 bases lay outside the gene matches. The CDR3 DNA reads as TGTGCCAGCAGAGGGACAGGGTACACCGGGGAGCTGTTTTTT. Residues: CASRGTGYTGELFF.

The chain couples TRBV25-1 to TRBJ2-5; possibly TRBD1 or TRBD2 for D (6 bases each). This CDR3 comprises 14 residues. Trimming cost V 1 base and J 5 bases, with 11 bases left between them. Germline V lookup: CDR1 MGHDK, CDR2 SYGVNS. CDR3 nucleotides: TGTGCCAGCAGTGAATGGGGGGCCGGGGAGACCCAGTACTTC. Its translation is CASSEWGAGETQYF. Full variable domain (outside the CDR3, taken from reference TRBV25-1 and TRBJ2-5): EADIYQTPRYLVIGTGKKITLECSQTMGHDKMYWYQQDPGMELHLIHYSYGVNSTEKGDLSSESTVSRIRTEHFPLTLESARPSHTSQYLCASSEWGAGETQYFGPGTRLLVL.

The rearrangement uses TRBV7-2 and TRBJ2-7, with 7 nucleotides matching TRBD2. V lost 4 bases and J lost 0; bases outside the gene matches: 3. The CDR3 is 14 amino acids. Germline CDR1 SGHTA, CDR2 FQGNSA. CDR3 coding DNA: TGTGCCAGCAGCTCAAGCGGGATCTCCTACGAGCAGTACTTC. Its protein is CASSSSGISYEQYF.

V usage is TRBV5-1 and J usage is TRBJ1-2; D possibly corresponds to TRBD1 (5 bases). CDR1 is SGHRS and CDR2 is YFSETQ in the germline V gene. The CDR3 is 14 amino acids. Trimming pared 4 bases from V and 4 bases from J, leaving 14 bases between. The CDR3 loop reads CASSPSGVGYGYTF. CDR3 DNA sequence: TGCGCCAGCAGCCCCTCGGGGGTCGGCTATGGCTACACCTTC.

The rearrangement uses TRBV11-2 and TRBJ2-7; D remains unclear. The V gene's germline CDR1 is SGHAT and CDR2 FQNNGV. The CDR3 contains 14 residues. V lost 8 bases, J lost 0 bases, and 14 bases lay in between. Here the CDR3 reads CASQVGSYSYEQYF. The CDR3 nucleotides read TGTGCCAGCCAGGTGGGCAGTTACTCCTACGAGCAGTACTTC.

The V call is TRBV9, the J call TRBJ2-1, with TRBD2 matching over 11 bases. J lost 5 bases, V lost 6 bases, and 7 bases had no gene match. The length of the CDR3 is 15 residues. The germline CDR1 and CDR2 sequences are SGDLS and YYNGEE. Written as DNA, the CDR3 is TGTGCCAGCAACAAACTAGCGGGAGCCCACAATGAGCAGTTCTTC. Its protein product is CASNKLAGAHNEQFF. Variable domain in full (rest from reference TRBV9 and TRBJ2-1): DSGVTQTPKHLITATGQRVTLRCSPRSGDLSVYWYQQSLDQGLQFLIQYYNGEERAKGNILERFSAQQFPDLHSELNLSSLELGDSALYFCASNKLAGAHNEQFFGPGTRLTVL.

The chain recombines TRBV2 with TRBJ2-5, with TRBD2 identical over 12 bases. V gave up 4 bases and J gave up 3 bases; unmatched junction bases: 6. In germline, CDR1 is SNHLY, CDR2 FYNNEI. This CDR3 region has 16 residues. CDR3 sequence reads: CASSVSSGRAEETQYF. The CDR3 DNA reads TGTGCCAGCAGTGTTTCTAGCGGGAGGGCAGAAGAGACCCAGTACTTC.

As DNA, the CDR3 is TGTGCCAGCAGTGGGACAGGGGATAATAGCCTCTTTGGCCCGAATGAAGCTTTCTTT. Amino acids: CASSGTGDNSLFGPNEAFF. The genes are TRBV2 and TRBJ1-1; TRBD1 aligns across 9 bases. Trimming at V came to 4 bases and at J to 7 bases, leaving 22 bases not matched to a gene. The germline CDR1 and CDR2 sequences are SNHLY and FYNNEI. There are 19 residues in the CDR3.

CDR3 sequence: CASSSGTDGRNQPQHF. CDR3 DNA sequence: TGTGCCAGCAGCTCTGGGACAGACGGACGCAATCAGCCCCAGCATTTT. This rearrangement joins TRBV9 to TRBJ1-5; 7 nucleotides match TRBD1. V shed 4 bases, J shed 2 bases, and the junction held 9 bases outside the gene matches. The CDR3 contains 16 residues. Germline assignment: CDR1 SGDLS and CDR2 YYNGEE.

Here the CDR3 reads CASSELFSTDTQYF. CDR3 nucleotide sequence: TGTGCCAGCAGTGAACTGTTTAGCACAGATACGCAGTATTTT. This chain joins TRBV6-1 and TRBJ2-3; D not resolved. With 2 bases removed from V and 0 bases from J, the gap between germline ends came to 6 bases. This CDR3 comprises 14 residues. The germline V gene has CDR1 MNHNS and CDR2 SASEGT.